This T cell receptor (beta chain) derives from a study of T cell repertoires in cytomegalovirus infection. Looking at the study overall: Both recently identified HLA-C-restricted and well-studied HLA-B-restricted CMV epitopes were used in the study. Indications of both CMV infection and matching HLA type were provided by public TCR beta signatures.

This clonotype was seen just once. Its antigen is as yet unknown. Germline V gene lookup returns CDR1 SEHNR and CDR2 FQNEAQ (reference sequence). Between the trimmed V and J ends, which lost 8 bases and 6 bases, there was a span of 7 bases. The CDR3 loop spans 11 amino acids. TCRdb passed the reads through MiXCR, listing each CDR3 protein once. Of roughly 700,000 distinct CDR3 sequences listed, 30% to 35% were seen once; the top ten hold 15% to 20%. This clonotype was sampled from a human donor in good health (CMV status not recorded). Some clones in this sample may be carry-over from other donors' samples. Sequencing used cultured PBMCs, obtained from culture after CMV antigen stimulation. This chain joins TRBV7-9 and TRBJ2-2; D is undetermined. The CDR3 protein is CASQPSGELFF. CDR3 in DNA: TGTGCCAGCCAACCGTCCGGGGAGCTGTTTTTT.